This is a list of T cell receptor beta chains from one sample in a study of identical twins. MiXCR, run by TCRdb on the 5' RACE reads, gives a single entry per CDR3 protein. The sample carries roughly 700,000 distinct CDR3 sequences, 8.6% recorded once. The data also belong to a second study, concerning yellow fever vaccine responses in identical twins.

The sequenced material came from PBMCs. Receptors originate from a woman aged 18-29 years in good health. The CDR3 runs from the conserved cysteine through the conserved F or W. A D gene is named only where the DNA matches it firmly. The size field is filled for only some rows; it gives once, few, many or a size class.

j_call v_call clone_size d_call cdr3_nt cdr3_aa
TRBJ2-2 TRBV28 few - TGTGCCAGCACTACCACCTTCAGACAGGACCTCACCGGGGAGCTGTTTTTT CASTTTFRQDLTGELFF
TRBJ2-7 TRBV20-1 - TRBD2 TGCAGTGCTAGAGGAGTAGCGGGAGGTTGGACCTACGAGCAGTACTTC CSARGVAGGWTYEQYF
TRBJ1-1 TRBV28 many - TGTGCCAGCAGGAGGCCTTTGGGGATTGAAGCTTTCTTT CASRRPLGIEAFF
TRBJ2-7 TRBV5-5 - - TGTGCCAGCAGCCTGGGGCTCCAATGGGACGAGCAGTACTTC CASSLGLQWDEQYF
TRBJ2-3 TRBV28 few TRBD2 TGTGCCAGCAAAATAGCGGGGTGGTCAGATACGCAGTATTTT CASKIAGWSDTQYF
TRBJ2-1 TRBV6-2/TRBV6-3 few TRBD1 TGTGCCAGCAGTCAAATTCCTACCGGGACAGGGGGTGCCTACAATGAGCAGTTCTTC CASSQIPTGTGGAYNEQFF
TRBJ2-7 TRBV5-1 - - TGCGCCAGCAGCTTTTTCCCTTCGGCAGGAGAGGAGCAGTACTTC CASSFFPSAGEEQYF
TRBJ2-1 TRBV18 few TRBD2 TGTGCCAGCTCACCACGGGCTAGCGGGATGACCTTAGGGGAGCAGTTCTTC CASSPRASGMTLGEQFF
TRBJ2-3 TRBV12-3/TRBV12-4 - - TGTGCCAGCAGTTTTAGTGGGGTCGATACGCAGTATTTT CASSFSGVDTQYF
TRBJ2-1 TRBV19 few - TGTGCCAGTAGTCCGGGACACAACTCCTACAATGAGCAGTTCTTC CASSPGHNSYNEQFF
TRBJ2-5 TRBV7-7 few - TGTGCTAGCAGCTTAGCAAGCGTCAGGGGAGAGACCCAGTACTTC CASSLASVRGETQYF
TRBJ1-1 TRBV3-1 few - TGTGCCAGCAGCCCCACGGGGGTGTACACTGAAGCTTTCTTT CASSPTGVYTEAFF
TRBJ1-6 TRBV3-1 many TRBD1 TGTGCCAGCAGTCTGGGCCGGGACAGAATTAATTCACCCCTCCACTTT CASSLGRDRINSPLHF
TRBJ1-2 TRBV28 few - TGTGCCAGCATCCGCTACCCCGGAAAAAATGGCTACACCTTC CASIRYPGKNGYTF
TRBJ1-6 TRBV2 few TRBD1 TGTGCCAGCAGCTTCGGGACAGCTTATAATTCACCCCTCCACTTT CASSFGTAYNSPLHF
TRBJ1-1 TRBV5-1 few TRBD1 TGCGCCAGCAGCTTACAGGGGGCCTTTTACACTGAAGCTTTCTTT CASSLQGAFYTEAFF
TRBJ2-2 TRBV12-3/TRBV12-4 few - TGTGCCAGCAAGAAATTGGGGAACACCGGGGAGCTGTTTTTT CASKKLGNTGELFF
TRBJ2-1 TRBV29-1 few - TGCAGCGTTTCCCCAACTTTGTGGGCCCCTCCGAGCTCCTACAATGAGCAGTTCTTC CSVSPTLWAPPSSYNEQFF
TRBJ1-5 TRBV3-1 medium-sized - TGTGCCAGCAGCCTCGGTGGGCGCAATCAGCCCCAGCATTTT CASSLGGRNQPQHF
TRBJ2-1 TRBV19 few TRBD2 TGTGCCAGTAGTATGGGGACTAGCGGGAGCTATGAGCAGTTCTTC CASSMGTSGSYEQFF
TRBJ2-7 TRBV12-3/TRBV12-4 - TRBD2 TGTGCCATCAAACTCTCCCTCGGGACTAGCGGGAGGGCCTACGAGCAGTACTTC CAIKLSLGTSGRAYEQYF
TRBJ2-7 TRBV27 few - TGTGCCAGCAGTCCAGGGATTTCGGGGCCGAGAGGGATGTTTGGCTCCTACGAGCAGTACTTC CASSPGISGPRGMFGSYEQYF
TRBJ2-3 TRBV19 - - TGTGCCAGTAGCCCCCAGGAGACTAGCACAGATACGCAGTATTTT CASSPQETSTDTQYF
TRBJ1-2 TRBV7-9 - - TGTGCCAGCAGCCAATACAGGCGGGACCTCTATGGCTACACCTTC CASSQYRRDLYGYTF
TRBJ2-1 TRBV12-3/TRBV12-4 - TRBD2 TGTGCCAGCAGTTTTCAGGGCAGAGGACTAGCGGGAGAACGTTACAATGAGCAGTTCTTC CASSFQGRGLAGERYNEQFF
TRBJ2-5 TRBV28 few - TGTGCCAGCAGTTTAGGGGGGTTTCGGGAAGAGACCCAGTACTTC CASSLGGFREETQYF
TRBJ2-5 TRBV12-3/TRBV12-4 many TRBD2 TGTGCCAGCAGTCCCGGGACTAGCGGGAGCAGGAAGACCCAGTACTTC CASSPGTSGSRKTQYF
TRBJ2-5 TRBV5-1 many TRBD1 TGCGCCAGCATTGCAATAGGCGGGACAGGGAAAGAGACCCAGTACTTC CASIAIGGTGKETQYF
TRBJ1-5 TRBV6-5 many - TGTGCCAGCAGTTACTCGGGGGCCAATCAGCCCCAGCATTTT CASSYSGANQPQHF
TRBJ2-7 TRBV29-1 - TRBD1 TGCAGCGTCGCTTACGGACAGGATAAAGCCCACGAGCAGTACTTC CSVAYGQDKAHEQYF
TRBJ2-3 TRBV20-1 many - TGCAGTGCTGATAGGCCGCATGGCACAGATACGCAGTATTTT CSADRPHGTDTQYF
TRBJ2-1 TRBV6-2/TRBV6-3 - - TGTGCCAGCGTTCCCCCGGGCCCAACTAATGAGCAGTTCTTC CASVPPGPTNEQFF
TRBJ2-4 TRBV11-1 - - TGTGCCAGCAGTAGGTCCCGGGACGGATTAAACATTCAGTACTTC CASSRSRDGLNIQYF
TRBJ2-5 TRBV6-1 few TRBD2 TGTGCCAGTTCCGAGGGCGGGAGGGCCGGAGAGACCCAGTACTTC CASSEGGRAGETQYF
TRBJ1-1 TRBV25-1 - - TGTGCCAGCAGTGTCGGCAGAATGAACACTGAAGCTTTCTTT CASSVGRMNTEAFF
TRBJ2-5 TRBV9 many - TGTGCCAGCAGCGCGGACGGGGGGCTTACAGAGACCCAGTACTTC CASSADGGLTETQYF
TRBJ2-4 TRBV3-1 many - TGTGCCAGCAGCCAAGCGATGGTCTTAGCCAAAAACATTCAGTACTTC CASSQAMVLAKNIQYF
TRBJ1-1 TRBV29-1 few - TGCAGCGCCGAGACCGGAGCGAACACTGAAGCTTTCTTT CSAETGANTEAFF
TRBJ1-1 TRBV20-1 many TRBD1 TGCAGTGCTAGAGGGACAGGGGGCGCGGGGTCGGTGAACACTGAAGCTTTCTTT CSARGTGGAGSVNTEAFF
TRBJ2-7 TRBV20-1 - - TGCAGTGCCCAGAGACCCAGCTCCTACGAGCAGTACTTC CSAQRPSSYEQYF
TRBJ2-3 TRBV28 few TRBD1 TGTGCCAGCAGTTCCATAGACAGGGAGCTAGATACGCAGTATTTT CASSSIDRELDTQYF
TRBJ1-1 TRBV18 - TRBD1 TGTGCCAGCTCACCTATTACAGGGGGCACTGAAGCTTTCTTT CASSPITGGTEAFF